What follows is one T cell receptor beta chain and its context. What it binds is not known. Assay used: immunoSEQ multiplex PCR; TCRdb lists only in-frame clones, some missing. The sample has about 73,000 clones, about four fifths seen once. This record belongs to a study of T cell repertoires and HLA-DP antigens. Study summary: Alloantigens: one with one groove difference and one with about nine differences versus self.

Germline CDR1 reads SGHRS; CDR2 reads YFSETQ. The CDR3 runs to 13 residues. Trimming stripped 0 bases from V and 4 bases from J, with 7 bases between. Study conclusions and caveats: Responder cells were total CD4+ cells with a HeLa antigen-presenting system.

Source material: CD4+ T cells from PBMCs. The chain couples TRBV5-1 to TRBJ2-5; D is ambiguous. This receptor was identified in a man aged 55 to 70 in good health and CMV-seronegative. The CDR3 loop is CASSLDHGETQYF. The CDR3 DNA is TGCGCCAGCAGCTTGGACCACGGAGAGACCCAGTACTTC.